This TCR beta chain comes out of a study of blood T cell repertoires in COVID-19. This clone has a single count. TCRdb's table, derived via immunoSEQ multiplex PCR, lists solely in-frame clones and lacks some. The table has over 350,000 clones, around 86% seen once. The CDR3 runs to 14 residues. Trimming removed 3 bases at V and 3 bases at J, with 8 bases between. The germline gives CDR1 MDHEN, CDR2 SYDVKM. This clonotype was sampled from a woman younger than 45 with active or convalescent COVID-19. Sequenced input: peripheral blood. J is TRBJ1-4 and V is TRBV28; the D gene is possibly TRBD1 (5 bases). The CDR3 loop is CASSFGAPNEKLFF. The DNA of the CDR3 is TGTGCCAGCAGTTTTGGGGCCCCTAATGAAAAACTGTTTTTT. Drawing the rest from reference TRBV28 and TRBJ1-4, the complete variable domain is DVKVTQSSRYLVKRTGEKVFLECVQDMDHENMFWYRQDPGLGLRLIYFSYDVKMKEKGDIPEGYSVSREKKERFSLILESASTNQTSMYLCASSFGAPNEKLFFGSGTQLSVL.